This T cell receptor (beta chain) is from a study of shared clonotypes between healthy human individuals. Study-wide results and limits: Naive subsets tended to show greater estimated richness than memory subsets.

Profiling relied on immunoSEQ multiplex PCR, and the TCRdb table lists in-frame clones only, not all of them. Here the sample spans around 1,900,000 clones, 93% being singletons. Germline V gene sequence: CDR1 SGHRS, CDR2 YFSETQ. The CDR3 has 14 residues. Between the trimmed V and J ends, which lost 0 bases and 6 bases, there was a span of 12 bases. With respect to this clone: Its target is not known.

CD45RO-negative cells were positively selected for CCR7, leaving out terminally differentiated effector memory CD45RA+ cells. The chain uses TRBV5-1 and TRBJ1-2; D uncertain. The specimen sequenced was naive CD8+ T cells from PBMCs. The TCR sequence derives from a man aged 18 to 29 in good health. Some clones in this sample may be carry-over from other donors' samples. The CDR3 loop reads CASSLALGRNGYTF. The CDR3, as DNA: TGCGCCAGCAGCTTGGCCCTGGGTCGGAATGGCTACACCTTC.